This T cell receptor (beta chain) was retrieved from a study of OX40 agonist ivuxolimab in advanced cancers. This CDR3 contains 12 residues. Per the germline V gene, CDR1 is SGHDT and CDR2 is YYEEEE. V was clipped by 0 bases and J by 8 bases, with 8 bases between them. Produced via immunoSEQ multiplex PCR; TCRdb's table is partial and in-frame only. The profile shows 35,000 to 45,000 clones, just over 85% of them singletons. In this sample, this clone turned up once. The chain joins TRBV5-6 to TRBJ1-1; D uncertain. Sequenced material: CD4+ or CD8+ T cells sorted from blood, taken in a trial of the OX40 agonist ivuxolimab. This TCR came from an adult with an advanced solid tumor such as melanoma, head and neck, liver or kidney cancer. CDR3 sequence: CASSLGRIEAFF. The CDR3 DNA reads as TGTGCCAGCAGCTTGGGACGGATCGAAGCTTTCTTT.